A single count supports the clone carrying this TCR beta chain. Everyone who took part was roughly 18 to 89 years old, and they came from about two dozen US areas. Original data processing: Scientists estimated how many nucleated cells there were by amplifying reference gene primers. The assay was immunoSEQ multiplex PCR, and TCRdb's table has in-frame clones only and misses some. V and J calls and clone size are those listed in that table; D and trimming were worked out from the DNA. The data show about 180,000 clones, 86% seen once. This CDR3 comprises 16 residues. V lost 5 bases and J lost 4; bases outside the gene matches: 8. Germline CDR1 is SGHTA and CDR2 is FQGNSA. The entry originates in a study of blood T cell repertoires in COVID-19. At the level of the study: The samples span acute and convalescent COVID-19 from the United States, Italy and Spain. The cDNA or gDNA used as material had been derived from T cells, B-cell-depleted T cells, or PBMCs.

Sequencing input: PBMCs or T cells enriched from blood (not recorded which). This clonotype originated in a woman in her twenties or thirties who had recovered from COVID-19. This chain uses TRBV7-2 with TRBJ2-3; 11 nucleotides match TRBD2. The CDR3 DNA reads TGTGCCAGCAGCCCAAGACTAGCGGGGCGGGCAGATACGCAGTATTTT. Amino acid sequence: CASSPRLAGRADTQYF.